A single sample is the source of the 23 T cell receptor beta chains below, sequenced in a study of blood T cell repertoires in COVID-19. Clones were read by immunoSEQ multiplex PCR, and TCRdb kept only the in-frame ones, dropping some. The table shows under 300,000 clones, with 84% occurring only once. Sample: peripheral blood. The source is a man aged 50 or older with acute or convalescent COVID-19.

The rearrangement links TRBV11-2 to TRBJ2-3; a weak D match, TRBD1 (5 bases). This CDR3 has 13 residues. The V and J ends lost 1 base and 3 bases respectively, with 5 bases between them. Germline-derived CDR1 and CDR2 are SGHAT and FQNNGV. As DNA, the CDR3 is TGTGCCAGCAGCTTAGCAGGGACAGATACGCAGTATTTT. Its translation is CASSLAGTDTQYF.

This sequence joins TRBV10-3 and TRBJ1-6, with a tentative D call TRBD1 (6 bases). Between the trimmed V and J ends, which lost 3 bases and 5 bases, there was a span of 14 bases. Germline lookup yields CDR1 ENHRY and CDR2 SYGVKD. CDR3 length: 16 residues. Here the CDR3 DNA reads TGTGCCATCAGTGAATTAGGGGGGGTAGATAATTCACCCCTCCACTTT. As protein: CAISELGGVDNSPLHF.

The rearrangement uses TRBV28 and TRBJ2-3; unclear D gene. Trimming left V 7 bases short and J 6 bases short, with 17 bases between. The CDR3 is 14 residues long. Germline V gene data show CDR1 as MDHEN and CDR2 as SYDVKM. This CDR3 is CASTNFRGLDTQYF. CDR3 nucleotides: TGTGCCAGCACTAATTTCCGAGGCCTCGATACGCAGTATTTT.

V usage is TRBV28 and J usage is TRBJ1-2, with D unclear. V was clipped by 7 bases and J by 5 bases, with 11 bases between them. The length of the CDR3 is 12 residues. Germline CDR1 and CDR2: MDHEN and SYDVKM. The chain's CDR3 is CASKFMRYGYTF. CDR3 nucleotides: TGTGCCAGCAAATTTATGAGATATGGCTACACCTTC.

DNA of the CDR3: TGTGCCAGCAGCTTCGTACTAGCGAGAACAGATACGCAGTATTTT. Amino acid sequence: CASSFVLARTDTQYF. V gene TRBV11-3 combines with J gene TRBJ2-3; 7 bases line up with TRBD2. Germline CDR1 is SGHNT and CDR2 is YENEEA. V gave up 3 bases and J gave up 3 bases; unmatched junction bases: 6. CDR3 size: 15 residues.

This clone was observed once. The genes are TRBV10-2 and TRBJ1-1; no reliable D call. V was shortened by 8 bases and J by 0 bases, with 10 bases between the two germline ends. Germline V gives CDR1 WSHSY, CDR2 SAAADI. The CDR3 has 13 amino acids. The CDR3 is CASVEHMNTEAFF. The CDR3 nucleotides are TGCGCCAGCGTGGAGCACATGAACACTGAAGCTTTCTTT.

This clone appeared once. The chain couples TRBV27 to TRBJ1-6, with 9 positions matching TRBD1. This CDR3 region has 15 residues. Germline assignment: CDR1 MNHEY and CDR2 SMNVEV (reference sequence). The junction had 7 bases not matched to a gene; V was cut back by 6 bases and J by 7 bases. The CDR3 sequence is CASSYGTGNNSPLHF. The CDR3 DNA is TGTGCCAGCAGCTACGGGACAGGGAACAATTCACCCCTCCACTTT.

The rearrangement uses TRBV12-5 and TRBJ2-1, with TRBD2 matching 8 bases. In germline, CDR1 is LGHNT, CDR2 FRNRAP. The CDR3 spans 15 residues. V shed 5 bases and J 7 bases; nucleotides not matched to a gene: 10. In DNA, the CDR3 is TGTGCTAGTGGTGCCCCCCCAGCGGGAGTTAATGAGCAGTTCTTC. Amino acid sequence: CASGAPPAGVNEQFF. Filled out from reference TRBV12-5 and TRBJ2-1, the complete variable domain reads DARVTQTPRHKVTEMGQEVTMRCQPILGHNTVFWYRQTMMQGLELLAYFRNRAPLDDSGMPKDRFSAEMPDATLATLKIQPSEPRDSAVYFCASGAPPAGVNEQFFGPGTRLTVL.

The chain carries TRBV13 and TRBJ1-2; the match to TRBD1 covers 8 bases. The CDR3 length is 13 residues. Germline V gives CDR1 PRHDT, CDR2 FYEKMQ (reference sequence). Trimming cost V 5 bases and J 8 bases; bases outside gene matches: 7. CDR3 sequence (DNA): TGTGCCAGCAGCCAAGGACAGGGAGCGGGCTACACCTTC. It translates to CASSQGQGAGYTF.

V gene TRBV7-9 combines with J gene TRBJ2-1; 10 bases fit TRBD1. Trimming removed 3 bases from V and 5 bases from J; junction bases left unmatched: 10. Germline-derived CDR1 and CDR2 are SEHNR and FQNEAQ (reference sequence). The CDR3 spans 17 residues. CDR3 DNA sequence: TGTGCCAGCAGCTTTAGATCAAAGACAGGGGGCCACAATGAGCAGTTCTTC. Translated: CASSFRSKTGGHNEQFF.

V usage is TRBV12-5 and J usage is TRBJ2-2, with unresolved D. There are 14 residues in the CDR3. V lost 5 bases, J lost 4 bases, and 11 bases lay in between. Germline V gene data show CDR1 as LGHNT and CDR2 as FRNRAP. The CDR3: CASGRYYLTGELFF. As DNA, the CDR3 is TGTGCTAGTGGTCGCTACTATCTCACCGGGGAGCTGTTTTTT.

The chain recombines TRBV2 with TRBJ1-5, with D possibly TRBD1 on 6 matching bases. CDR1 is SNHLY and CDR2 is FYNNEI in the germline V gene. The CDR3 contains 15 residues. Deletions cut 1 base from V and 0 bases from J, with 7 bases between. The CDR3 nucleotides are TGTGCCAGCAGTGAAGAAGGGGGTAGCAATCAGCCCCAGCATTTT. It is translated as CASSEEGGSNQPQHF. Drawing the rest from reference TRBV2 and TRBJ1-5, the complete variable domain is EPEVTQTPSHQVTQMGQEVILRCVPISNHLYFYWYRQILGQKVEFLVSFYNNEISEKSEIFDDQFSVERPDGSNFTLKIRSTKLEDSAMYFCASSEEGGSNQPQHFGDGTRLSIL.

The chain couples TRBV30 to TRBJ2-3; TRBD2 aligns across 13 bases. The CDR3 is 16 amino acids. V lost 4 bases to trimming and J lost 2 bases; unmatched junction nucleotides: 6. CDR1 and CDR2 (germline): GTSNPN, SVGIG (reference sequence). The CDR3 reads CAWIRLAGGPTDTQYF. The CDR3 coding sequence is TGTGCCTGGATCCGACTAGCGGGAGGACCCACAGATACGCAGTATTTT.

This clone was recorded once. The chain couples TRBV6-1 to TRBJ1-1; D not resolved. CDR3 length: 16 amino acids. Looked up from germline, CDR1 is MNHNS and CDR2 is SASEGT. V shed 4 bases and J shed 5 bases, with 20 bases lying between them. The CDR3 sequence is CASSVMTGILGTEAFF. The CDR3 DNA follows: TGTGCCAGCAGTGTGATGACGGGGATCCTAGGGACTGAAGCTTTCTTT.

The chain employs TRBV6-5 and TRBJ1-3; possibly TRBD1 for D (5 bases). Trimming cost V 4 bases and J 2 bases, with 6 bases left between them. CDR1 is MNHEY, CDR2 SVGAGI, per germline. CDR3 length: 13 residues. This chain's CDR3 is CASSSGTGNTIYF. The CDR3 DNA reads TGTGCCAGCAGTTCAGGGACTGGAAACACCATATATTTT.

In its sample, this clone was seen a few times. The CDR3: CASSFGTAYNEQFF. The CDR3 DNA sequence: TGTGCCAGCAGCTTCGGGACTGCCTACAATGAGCAGTTCTTC. The chain uses TRBV7-3 and TRBJ2-1, with D perhaps TRBD2 (6 bases). V lost 3 bases and J 2 bases, leaving 8 bases between the germline ends. This CDR3 comprises 14 residues. Per germline, CDR1 SGHTA and CDR2 FQGTGA. Combining the CDR3 with reference TRBV7-3 and TRBJ2-1 gives the whole variable domain GAGVSQTPSNKVTEKGKYVELRCDPISGHTALYWYRQSLGQGPEFLIYFQGTGAADDSGLPNDRFFAVRPEGSVSTLKIQRTERGDSAVYLCASSFGTAYNEQFFGPGTRLTVL.

J is TRBJ1-4 and V is TRBV19, with a possible D match to TRBD1 (6 bases). Deletions cut 7 bases from V and 4 bases from J, with 19 bases between. The CDR3 length is 16 residues. Germline V CDR1 and CDR2: LNHDA, SQIVND (reference sequence). CDR3 nucleotide sequence: TGTGCCAGTAATCGCAGGGGCTCGAAACTTAATGAAAAACTGTTTTTT. It is translated as CASNRRGSKLNEKLFF.

The chain links TRBV5-6 to TRBJ1-2, with D uncertain. Germline V gene data show CDR1 as SGHDT and CDR2 as YYEEEE. V dropped 1 base and J dropped 6 bases, with 10 bases sitting between them. CDR3 size: 13 residues. The CDR3 sequence is CASSLFLGDGYTF. CDR3 sequence (DNA): TGTGCCAGCAGCTTGTTCTTGGGCGATGGCTACACCTTC.

The CDR3 region has the DNA TGTGCCAGCAGCTCATCCAACAGGAGGGGTGGAAATGAGCAGTTCTTC. This encodes CASSSSNRRGGNEQFF. J is TRBJ2-1 and V is TRBV7-8, with D tentatively TRBD2 (6 bases). Trimming left V 4 bases short and J 7 bases short, with 20 bases between. This CDR3 region has 16 residues. Germline lookup yields CDR1 SGHVS and CDR2 FQNEAQ.

The chain recombines TRBV5-6 with TRBJ1-5, with D tentatively TRBD1 (6 bases). The CDR3 is 14 amino acids. Germline assignment: CDR1 SGHDT and CDR2 YYEEEE. V gave up 2 bases and J gave up 9 bases, with 15 bases separating them. In nucleotides, the CDR3 is TGTGCCAGCAGCTTCGGACAGCCCCAAGGGCCCCAGCATTTT. This gives the protein CASSFGQPQGPQHF. The variable domain in full, with the rest retrieved from reference TRBV5-6 and TRBJ1-5, is DAGVTQSPTHLIKTRGQQVTLRCSPKSGHDTVSWYQQALGQGPQFIFQYYEEEERQRGNFPDRFSGHQFPNYSSELNVNALLLGDSALYLCASSFGQPQGPQHFGDGTRLSIL.

On this clone itself: Other nucleotide sequences in the sample specify the same CDR3. The chain links TRBV10-1 to TRBJ2-7; 11 bases are a match to TRBD1. The CDR3 loop spans 14 amino acids. The junction had 1 base not matched to a gene; V was cut back by 2 bases and J by 4 bases. Germline CDR1 WNHNN, CDR2 SYGVQD (reference sequence). The chain's CDR3 is CASSEGQGAYEQYF. CDR3 DNA sequence: TGCGCCAGCAGTGAGGGACAGGGGGCGTACGAGCAGTACTTC.

The rearrangement links TRBV5-6 to TRBJ2-7; D gene ambiguous. V lost 4 bases, J lost 1 base, and 3 bases lay in between. Germline lookup yields CDR1 SGHDT and CDR2 YYEEEE. This CDR3 contains 11 residues. The CDR3 loop is CASSHSYEQYF. The CDR3 DNA reads as TGTGCCAGCAGCCATTCCTACGAGCAGTACTTC.

V gene TRBV2 combines with J gene TRBJ1-2, with 8 bases lining up with TRBD1. The V gene's germline CDR1 is SNHLY and CDR2 FYNNEI. CDR3 length equals 15 residues. The DNA for the CDR3 is TGTGCTACGATGGACAGGGATCGCACTGTTTCTGGCTACACCTTC. This codes for CATMDRDRTVSGYTF.